This is a list of T cell receptor beta chains from one sample in a study of molecular identifiers for immune sequencing clone quantification. TCRdb passed the PCR reads through MiXCR, listing each CDR3 protein once. The sample lists fewer than 350,000 distinct CDR3 sequences, about 22% occurring once. The specimen was naive CD8+ T cells from blood, with Jurkat cell RNA spiked in. These receptors originate from a human donor in good health. Some libraries in this study had Jurkat cell RNA spiked in. CDR3s include the opening cysteine and the closing phenylalanine or tryptophan. D genes are given only for firm matches. Part of the rows lack a size; the others show once, few, many or a class for expanded clones.

D,size,V,J,CDR3,DNA
NA,NA,TRBV11-2,TRBJ2-1,CASSLPLGQIRYNEQFF,TGTGCCAGCAGCTTACCCCTCGGACAGATCCGCTACAATGAGCAGTTCTTC
NA,many,TRBV15,TRBJ2-7,CATSSRGPLDEQYF,TGTGCCACCAGCAGTAGGGGACCCTTGGACGAGCAGTACTTC
NA,many,TRBV7-2,TRBJ2-7,CASSLEGEFYYEQYF,TGTGCCAGCAGCTTAGAAGGGGAATTTTACTACGAGCAGTACTTC
NA,few,TRBV19,TRBJ2-2,CASSISSGGTGELFF,TGTGCCAGTAGTATATCGTCAGGTGGCACCGGGGAGCTGTTTTTT
NA,few,TRBV10-2,TRBJ1-2,CASGGQGLLLDGYTF,TGCGCCAGCGGGGGCCAGGGCCTCCTTTTGGATGGCTACACCTTC
NA,many,TRBV7-6,TRBJ1-1,CASSFGGGAEAFF,TGTGCCAGCAGCTTTGGAGGGGGGGCTGAAGCTTTCTTT
NA,NA,TRBV12-3/TRBV12-4,TRBJ2-5,CASSLNDRTQETQYF,TGTGCCAGCAGTTTGAATGACAGGACACAAGAGACCCAGTACTTC
TRBD2,few,TRBV6-6,TRBJ2-3,CASRGWTSGSDTQYF,TGTGCCAGCAGGGGGTGGACTAGCGGGAGTGATACGCAGTATTTT
NA,many,TRBV5-6,TRBJ2-2,CASSLDTGGAGELFF,TGTGCCAGCAGCTTGGATACAGGGGGGGCCGGGGAGCTGTTTTTT
NA,NA,TRBV12-3/TRBV12-4,TRBJ1-5,CASSLEGLRNQPQHF,TGTGCCAGCAGTTTAGAGGGGTTGAGGAATCAGCCCCAGCATTTT
TRBD1,NA,TRBV27,TRBJ2-7,CARRTGRYGQYF,TGTGCCAGAAGGACAGGAAGATACGGGCAGTACTTC
NA,many,TRBV24-1,TRBJ2-1,CATSDSTSGYNEQFF,TGTGCCACCAGTGATTCGACTTCGGGGTACAATGAGCAGTTCTTC
NA,many,TRBV12-3/TRBV12-4,TRBJ2-5,CASSDIQETQYF,TGTGCCAGCAGCGACATCCAAGAGACCCAGTACTTC
NA,NA,TRBV29-1,TRBJ2-7,CSVEGGPSGDPYERYF,TGCAGCGTTGAAGGGGGTCCGAGCGGAGACCCCTACGAGCGGTACTTC
NA,many,TRBV12-3/TRBV12-4,TRBJ1-1,CASSLLGAQEAFF,TGTGCCAGCAGTTTACTGGGTGCCCAGGAAGCTTTCTTT
NA,NA,TRBV29-1,TRBJ1-4,CSVRRGTNEELFF,TGCAGCGTTCGACGGGGAACTAATGAAGAACTGTTTTTT
NA,few,TRBV19,TRBJ1-5,CASSSLRYSNQPQHF,TGTGCCAGTAGTTCCCTACGGTATAGCAATCAGCCCCAGCATTTT
NA,many,TRBV7-9,TRBJ2-3,CASSTQDSHTDTQYF,TGTGCCAGCAGCACCCAAGACAGCCACACAGATACGCAGTATTTT
NA,many,TRBV6-6,TRBJ1-5,CASSSGEQPQHF,TGTGCCAGCAGTTCTGGTGAGCAGCCCCAGCATTTT
NA,few,TRBV7-2,TRBJ2-5,CASSSYGRALTPTQYF,TGTGCCAGCAGCTCCTACGGCAGGGCGTTAACACCGACCCAGTACTTC
TRBD2,many,TRBV5-6,TRBJ2-7,CASSLVGGRVTREQYF,TGTGCCAGCAGCTTGGTCGGCGGGAGGGTTACGCGCGAGCAGTACTTC
NA,many,TRBV29-1,TRBJ1-1,CSVDGLLGDLNTEAFF,TGCAGCGTTGATGGCTTACTGGGGGACCTGAACACTGAAGCTTTCTTT
TRBD2,few,TRBV6-2/TRBV6-3,TRBJ2-1,CASSYWGTSLFF,TGTGCCAGCAGTTATTGGGGGACTAGTCTGTTCTTC
TRBD1,NA,TRBV27,TRBJ2-7,CANSPGQNYEQYF,TGTGCCAACAGTCCGGGACAGAACTACGAGCAGTACTTC
NA,many,TRBV7-9,TRBJ2-7,CASSRSSVSEQYF,TGTGCCAGCAGCCGATCGTCTGTCTCGGAGCAGTACTTC
TRBD1,few,TRBV28,TRBJ2-7,CASSLPRDRESNEQYF,TGTGCCAGCAGTTTGCCCCGGGACAGGGAATCTAACGAGCAGTACTTC
NA,many,TRBV5-4,TRBJ1-1,CASSLVRDLNTEAFF,TGTGCCAGCAGCTTGGTTAGGGACCTGAACACTGAAGCTTTCTTT
TRBD2,few,TRBV20-1,TRBJ2-7,CSARSGGVYEQYF,TGCAGTGCTCGTAGCGGGGGGGTCTACGAGCAGTACTTC
TRBD1,NA,TRBV12-3/TRBV12-4,TRBJ1-5,CASSFQGAAGNQPQHF,TGTGCCAGCAGTTTTCAGGGGGCTGCCGGCAATCAGCCCCAGCATTTT
NA,NA,TRBV4-1,TRBJ2-2,CASSQDFRRGHTGELFF,TGCGCCAGCAGCCAAGATTTTAGGAGGGGACACACCGGGGAGCTGTTTTTT
NA,NA,TRBV25-1,TRBJ2-5,CASSGDSRWETQYF,TGTGCCAGCAGTGGCGACTCACGATGGGAGACCCAGTACTTC
NA,few,TRBV28,TRBJ2-7,CASGLWQGGYEQYF,TGTGCCAGCGGCCTTTGGCAGGGGGGTTACGAGCAGTACTTC
NA,NA,TRBV28,TRBJ2-3,CASSSHPVPDTQYF,TGTGCCAGCAGCTCCCATCCAGTTCCAGATACGCAGTATTTT
NA,few,TRBV9,TRBJ2-3,CASTPEGRYTDTQYF,TGTGCCAGCACCCCCGAGGGGAGATACACAGATACGCAGTATTTT
TRBD2,few,TRBV28,TRBJ2-3,CASIRLAGVDTQYF,TGTGCCAGCATTAGACTAGCGGGAGTGGATACGCAGTATTTT
NA,NA,TRBV11-2,TRBJ2-2,CASSLSPGAYTGELFF,TGTGCCAGCAGCTTAAGCCCGGGGGCCTACACCGGGGAGCTGTTTTTT
TRBD1,few,TRBV15,TRBJ2-7,CATSTRQGGYEQYF,TGTGCCACCAGCACCCGACAGGGGGGCTACGAGCAGTACTTC